This TCR beta chain emerged from a study of regulatory T cells in long-lasting Graves disease. Indicated time point: newly diagnosed GD, antithyroid drugs for less than 3 months. PBMC-extracted RNA yielded the TCR library. Building of the TCR beta libraries involved iRepertoire HTBI primers and Arm-PCR of CDR3 regions. In TCRdb, the multiplex PCR reads were re-called with MiXCR into one record per CDR3 protein. The sample carries some 330,000 distinct CDR3 sequences, 12% recorded once. This clonotype showed up just a few times. Trimming left V 4 bases short and J 2 bases short, with 18 bases between. The CDR3 is 17 residues long. Germline lookup yields CDR1 PRHDT and CDR2 FYEKMQ (reference sequence). These same records also appear under a second study, on T cells in Graves' hyperthyroidism and ophthalmopathy.

The sequence came from a woman younger than 30 with Graves disease. The sample was peripheral blood mononuclear cells (PBMCs), taken at new diagnosis, from a patient treated with antithyroid drugs. The chain joins TRBV13 to TRBJ1-5; D ambiguous. In DNA form, the CDR3 reads TGTGCCAGCAGCTCCTGGGCTCATGGAGGTCGCAATCAGCCCCAGCATTTT. As protein: CASSSWAHGGRNQPQHF.